These 4 T cell receptor beta chains came from one sample sequenced in a study of T cell responses to AZD1222 COVID-19 vaccine. This table comes from immunoSEQ multiplex PCR, and its TCRdb copy is limited to in-frame clones, with some not included. The data contain over 100,000 clones, approximately 90% of them singletons. Sequences were derived from peripheral blood, sampled on day 0 of AZD1222 vaccination. These TCRs come from an adult in good health.

The chain couples TRBV7-7 to TRBJ2-2; the D is unclear. Deletions cut 5 bases from V and 5 bases from J, with 12 bases between. The CDR3 is 14 amino acids. Per germline, CDR1 SSHAT and CDR2 FNYEAQ (reference sequence). CDR3 amino acids: CASSPAGLTGELFF. As DNA, the CDR3 is TGTGCCAGCAGCCCAGCAGGCCTAACCGGGGAGCTGTTTTTT.

V gene TRBV7-2 combines with J gene TRBJ2-3; 9 nucleotides agree with TRBD2. CDR3 size: 16 residues. The V and J ends lost 0 bases and 9 bases, in that order; junction bases with no gene match: 10. Germline assignment: CDR1 SGHTA and CDR2 FQGNSA. The CDR3: CASSLAAGRSGGTQYF. The CDR3 nucleotides read TGTGCCAGCAGCTTAGCGGCGGGAAGGAGCGGGGGGACGCAGTATTTT.

The genes are TRBV3-1 (or the pseudogene TRBV3-2) and TRBJ1-6; 7 bases match TRBD1. Per germline, CDR1 LGHDT and CDR2 YNNKEL (reference sequence). The CDR3 has 14 residues. V lost 3 bases and J lost 10; bases outside the gene matches: 6. CDR3 DNA: TGTGCCAGCAGCCAGGGGACAGCCCTCTCACCCCTCCACTTT. The encoded protein is CASSQGTALSPLHF.

J is TRBJ1-2 and V is TRBV4-1; TRBD1 might be the D (5 bases). The CDR3 is 14 residues long. The germline gives CDR1 MGHRA, CDR2 YSYEKL. V was trimmed by 4 bases and J by 5 bases, leaving 14 bases between them. The CDR3, as DNA: TGCGCCAGCAGCCGGGACGTAGTCGAGTATGGCTACACCTTC. Translation gives CASSRDVVEYGYTF.